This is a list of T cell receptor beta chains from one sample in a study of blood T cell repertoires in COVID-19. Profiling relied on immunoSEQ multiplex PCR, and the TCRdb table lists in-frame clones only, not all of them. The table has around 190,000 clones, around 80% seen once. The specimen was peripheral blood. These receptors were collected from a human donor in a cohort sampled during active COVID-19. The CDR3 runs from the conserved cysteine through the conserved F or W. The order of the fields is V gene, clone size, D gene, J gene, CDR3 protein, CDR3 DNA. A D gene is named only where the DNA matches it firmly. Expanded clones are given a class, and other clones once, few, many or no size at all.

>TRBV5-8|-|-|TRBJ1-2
CASSLVTNYGYTF
TGTGCCAGCAGCTTGGTGACAAACTATGGCTACACCTTC
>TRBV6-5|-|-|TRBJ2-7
CASSFTQGLEQYF
TGTGCCAGCAGTTTCACTCAGGGTTTGGAGCAGTACTTC
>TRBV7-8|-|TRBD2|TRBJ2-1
CASSLVWRLAGVSSYNEQFF
TGTGCCAGCAGCTTAGTTTGGCGACTAGCGGGTGTGAGCTCCTACAATGAGCAGTTCTTC
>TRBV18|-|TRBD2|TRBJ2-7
CASSPLGGRANEQYF
TGTGCCAGCTCACCCCTGGGCGGGAGGGCCAACGAGCAGTACTTC
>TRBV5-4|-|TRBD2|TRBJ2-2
CASSLTGLAGDPGELFF
TGTGCCAGCAGCTTGACGGGACTAGCGGGAGATCCCGGGGAGCTGTTTTTT
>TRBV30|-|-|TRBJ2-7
CAWSVNRGGYEQYF
TGTGCCTGGAGTGTCAACAGGGGGGGGTACGAGCAGTACTTC
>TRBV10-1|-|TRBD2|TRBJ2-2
CAKQASGIDGELFF
TGCGCCAAACAGGCTAGCGGGATTGACGGGGAGCTGTTTTTT
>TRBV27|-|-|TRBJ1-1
CASICDGHEDLLNTEAFF
TGTGCCAGCATTTGTGACGGTCATGAGGACTTGTTGAACACTGAAGCTTTCTTT
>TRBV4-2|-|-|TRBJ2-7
CASSQDLETSSSEQYF
TGTGCCAGCAGCCAAGATCTCGAGACTAGTTCATCCGAGCAGTACTTC
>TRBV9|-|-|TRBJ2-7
CASSVGPGGSYEQYF
TGTGCCAGCAGCGTAGGTCCAGGGGGGAGCTACGAGCAGTACTTC
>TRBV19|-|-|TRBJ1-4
CASTFGRVATNEKLFF
TGTGCCAGTACCTTCGGTCGGGTTGCAACTAATGAAAAACTGTTTTTT
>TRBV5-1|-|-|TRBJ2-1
CASSSLRGYNEQFF
TGCGCCAGCAGCTCCCTTCGGGGTTACAATGAGCAGTTCTTC
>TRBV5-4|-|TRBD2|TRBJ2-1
CASRRSGGAYNEQFF
TGTGCCAGCAGACGTAGCGGGGGGGCCTACAATGAGCAGTTCTTC
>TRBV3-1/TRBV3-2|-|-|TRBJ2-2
CASSRSRLNTGELFF
TGTGCCAGCAGCCGAAGTCGACTGAACACCGGGGAGCTGTTTTTT
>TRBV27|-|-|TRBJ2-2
CASSLQGVGELFF
TGTGCCAGCAGTTTACAGGGTGTCGGGGAGCTGTTTTTT
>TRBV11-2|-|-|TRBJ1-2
CASSLDSFTNYGYTF
TGTGCCAGCAGCTTAGATAGCTTCACTAACTATGGCTACACCTTC
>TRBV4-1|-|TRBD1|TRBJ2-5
CASSQATGGGSQETQYF
TGCGCCAGCAGCCAAGCGACAGGGGGCGGATCCCAAGAGACCCAGTACTTC
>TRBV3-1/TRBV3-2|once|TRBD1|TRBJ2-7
CASSAGQGVYEQYF
TGTGCCAGCAGCGCGGGACAGGGGGTTTACGAGCAGTACTTC
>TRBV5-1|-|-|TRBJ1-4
CASSRGQSNEKLFF
TGCGCCAGCAGCCGTGGACAGTCTAATGAAAAACTGTTTTTT
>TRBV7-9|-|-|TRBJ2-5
CASSDGTKETQYF
TGTGCCAGCAGCGACGGGACAAAAGAGACCCAGTACTTC
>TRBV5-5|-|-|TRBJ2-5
CASSFWTVQAQYF
TGTGCCAGCAGCTTCTGGACAGTCCAGGCCCAGTACTTC
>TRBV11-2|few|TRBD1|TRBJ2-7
CASSLAAGGPYEQYF
TGTGCCAGCAGCTTAGCGGCAGGGGGCCCCTACGAGCAGTACTTC
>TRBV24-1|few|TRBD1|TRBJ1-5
CATSDSQGGNQPQHF
TGTGCCACCAGTGATTCCCAGGGGGGCAATCAGCCCCAGCATTTT
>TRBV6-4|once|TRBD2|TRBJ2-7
CASTQSLAGVAYEQYF
TGTGCCAGCACCCAGTCACTAGCGGGAGTAGCCTACGAGCAGTACTTC
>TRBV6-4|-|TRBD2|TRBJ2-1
CASAALAGGNEQFF
TGTGCCAGCGCTGCTCTAGCGGGAGGCAATGAGCAGTTCTTC
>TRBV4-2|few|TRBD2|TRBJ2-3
CASSHSGTTVPDTQYF
TGTGCCAGCAGCCACTCCGGGACTACCGTTCCAGATACGCAGTATTTT
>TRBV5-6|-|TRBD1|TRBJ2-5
CASSRDRGPQETQYF
TGTGCCAGCAGCCGGGACAGGGGGCCGCAAGAGACCCAGTACTTC
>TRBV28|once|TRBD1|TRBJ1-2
CASSPGTGNYGYTF
TGTGCCAGCAGTCCCGGGACAGGGAACTATGGCTACACCTTC
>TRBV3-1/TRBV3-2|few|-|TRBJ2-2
CASSQYRRRDNTGELFF
TGTGCCAGCAGCCAGTATAGGCGACGGGATAACACCGGGGAGCTGTTTTTT
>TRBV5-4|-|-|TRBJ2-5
CASSSRQGSEGETQYF
TGTGCCAGCAGCTCAAGGCAGGGATCGGAAGGGGAGACCCAGTACTTC
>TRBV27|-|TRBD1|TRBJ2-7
CASRETGGSYEQYF
TGTGCCAGCAGAGAGACAGGGGGTTCTTACGAGCAGTACTTC
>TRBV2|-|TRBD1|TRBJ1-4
CASSSRTGGNEKLFF
TGTGCCAGCAGTTCGCGGACAGGGGGTAATGAAAAACTGTTTTTT
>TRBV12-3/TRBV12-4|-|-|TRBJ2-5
CASSFEGETQYF
TGTGCCAGCAGTTTTGAGGGAGAGACCCAGTACTTC
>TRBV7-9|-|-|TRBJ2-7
CASSFTGSTTSYEQYF
TGTGCCAGCAGCTTTACCGGTAGTACCACCTCCTACGAGCAGTACTTC
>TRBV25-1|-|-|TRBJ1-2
CASTRGNGYTF
TGTGCCAGCACTAGGGGGAATGGCTACACCTTC
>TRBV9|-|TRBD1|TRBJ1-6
CASSAGTESSYNSPLHF
TGTGCCAGCAGCGCCGGGACAGAGAGCTCCTATAATTCACCCCTCCACTTT
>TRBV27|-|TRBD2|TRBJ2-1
CASSTAGGPWDEQFF
TGTGCCAGCAGTACAGCGGGAGGGCCTTGGGATGAGCAGTTCTTC
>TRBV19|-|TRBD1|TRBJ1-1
CASSIDLGTGGPYTEAFF
TGTGCCAGTAGTATAGACTTGGGGACAGGGGGCCCCTACACTGAAGCTTTCTTT
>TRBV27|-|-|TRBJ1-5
CASRRRDSNQPQHF
TGTGCCAGCAGACGACGGGATAGCAATCAGCCCCAGCATTTT
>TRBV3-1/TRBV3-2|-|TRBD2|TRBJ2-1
CASSITTSGIYNEQFF
TGTGCCAGCAGCATCACGACTAGCGGGATTTACAATGAGCAGTTCTTC
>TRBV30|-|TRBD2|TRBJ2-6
CASSTSKSSGANVLTF
TGTGCCTCCTCGACTAGCAAGAGCTCTGGGGCCAACGTCCTGACTTTC
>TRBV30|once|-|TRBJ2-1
CAWSVASGNEQFF
TGTGCCTGGAGTGTTGCCAGCGGCAATGAGCAGTTCTTC
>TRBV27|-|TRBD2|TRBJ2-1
CASSRTRAHEQFF
TGTGCCAGCAGTCGGACTAGAGCGCATGAGCAGTTCTTC
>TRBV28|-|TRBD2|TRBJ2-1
CASRSVRSGNNEQFF
TGTGCCAGCAGGTCCGTGCGGAGCGGGAACAATGAGCAGTTCTTC
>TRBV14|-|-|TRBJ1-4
CASSQAGDEKLFF
TGTGCCAGCAGCCAAGCAGGGGATGAAAAACTGTTTTTT
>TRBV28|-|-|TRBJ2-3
CASGPTDTQYF
TGTGCCAGCGGGCCCACAGATACGCAGTATTTT
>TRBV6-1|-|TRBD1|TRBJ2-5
CASSELIGQGAETQYF
TGTGCCAGCAGTGAACTTATTGGGCAGGGGGCAGAGACCCAGTACTTC
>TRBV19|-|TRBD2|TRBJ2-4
CASQREGLYIQYF
TGTGCCAGCCAGCGGGAGGGCCTGTACATTCAGTACTTC